The T cell receptor beta chain described here comes from a study of radiation and T cells in renal cell carcinoma. Study-wide background: Nephrectomy followed 15 Gy stereotactic body radiation by 4 weeks. Notes on the study in general: Baseline intratumoral clonotype presence is unknown without pretreatment biopsies.

Documented time point: blood 2 weeks post-SBRT. Regarding treatment: 15 Gy SBRT to primary tumor, nephrectomy 4 weeks later. Blood was sampled at baseline, 2 weeks and 4 weeks after SBRT. Note on this clone: The antigen is undetermined.

TCRdb keeps only in-frame clones here, not all; method: immunoSEQ multiplex PCR. Of about 130,000 clones in the sample, roughly 91% were seen once. Sequencing was performed on blood, taken from a patient whose treatment included radiotherapy and nephrectomy. The clonotype was recovered from a woman aged 70-85 years with renal cell carcinoma.

The chain's CDR3 is CASTQGGQETQYF. The CDR3 DNA follows: TGTGCCAGCACCCAAGGGGGGCAAGAGACCCAGTACTTC. The chain couples TRBV28 to TRBJ2-5, with D perhaps matching TRBD1 or TRBD2 (6 bases each). The V and J ends lost 7 bases and 2 bases respectively, with 11 bases between them. This CDR3 has 13 amino acids. Germline V gives CDR1 MDHEN, CDR2 SYDVKM.